This is a list of T cell receptor beta chains from one sample in a study of shared clonotypes between healthy human individuals. The repertoire was sequenced with immunoSEQ multiplex PCR; TCRdb's copy has only in-frame clones and lacks some. In the table there are 2.5 million or so clones, more than 80% of which are singletons. The sample consisted of naive CD4+ T cells sorted from blood. These receptors all come from a young man in good health. The CDR3 runs from the conserved cysteine through the conserved F or W. D genes are given only for firm matches. The size field is filled for only some rows; it gives once, few, many or a size class.

size	J	D	V	CDR3	DNA
NA	TRBJ1-4	TRBD1	TRBV27	CASSPRTGYEKLFF	TGTGCCAGCAGTCCCCGGACAGGGTATGAAAAACTGTTTTTT
NA	TRBJ2-7	NA	TRBV11-2	CASSPNSGNPYEQYF	TGTGCCAGCAGCCCGAACTCAGGGAACCCCTACGAGCAGTACTTC
NA	TRBJ1-4	TRBD1	TRBV19	CASSTSGQGFYEKLFF	TGTGCCAGTAGTACCTCCGGACAGGGGTTTTATGAAAAACTGTTTTTT
once	TRBJ2-7	TRBD2	TRBV9	CASSVGVAGAGEQYF	TGTGCCAGCAGCGTAGGGGTAGCGGGAGCGGGCGAGCAGTACTTC
NA	TRBJ2-6	NA	TRBV30	CAWRFGSRTNSGANVLTF	TGTGCCTGGAGGTTCGGCAGCCGCACTAACTCTGGGGCCAACGTCCTGACTTTC
NA	TRBJ1-3	TRBD1	TRBV19	CASRTTGGPAGNTIYF	TGTGCCAGTAGAACTACAGGGGGACCGGCCGGAAACACCATATATTTT
NA	TRBJ1-1	NA	TRBV6-5	CASSRRASGKAFF	TGTGCCAGCAGTCGCAGGGCCAGCGGGAAAGCTTTCTTT
NA	TRBJ2-4	NA	TRBV28	CASSFSNPGIQYF	TGTGCCAGCAGTTTTTCTAACCCCGGCATTCAGTACTTC
NA	TRBJ1-4	NA	TRBV6-5	CASSPGTADPSLIF	TGTGCCAGCAGCCCCGGGACCGCCGATCCCTCCCTTATTTTT
once	TRBJ2-7	TRBD2	TRBV5-1	CASSPSWVTSAAYF	TGCGCCAGCAGCCCCTCTTGGGTAACTAGCGCGGCGTACTTC
NA	TRBJ1-1	NA	TRBV7-2	CASSLGIDLNTEAFF	TGTGCCAGCAGCTTAGGGATTGACCTGAACACTGAAGCTTTCTTT
NA	TRBJ1-4	NA	TRBV30	CAWSAVTLRDEKLFF	TGTGCCTGGAGTGCGGTAACCCTTCGGGATGAAAAACTGTTTTTT
once	TRBJ2-7	TRBD1	TRBV5-4	CASSPGRDRSLYEQYF	TGTGCCAGCAGCCCCGGCCGGGACAGGAGCCTCTACGAGCAGTACTTC
once	TRBJ1-5	NA	TRBV27	CASSLFRGSNQPQHF	TGTGCCAGCAGTTTATTCCGGGGGAGCAATCAGCCCCAGCATTTT
NA	TRBJ1-6	NA	TRBV6-6	CASSYYVQGASPLHF	TGTGCCAGCAGTTACTACGTGCAGGGAGCTTCACCCCTCCACTTT
NA	TRBJ1-4	NA	TRBV5-5	CASSEVATNEKLFF	TGTGCCAGCAGCGAAGTTGCAACTAATGAAAAACTGTTTTTT
NA	TRBJ2-7	TRBD1	TRBV19	CASSMGQTLYEQYF	TGTGCCAGTAGTATGGGACAGACCCTCTACGAGCAGTACTTC
NA	TRBJ1-3	NA	TRBV7-9	CASTSGGISGNTIYF	TGTGCCAGCACCTCCGGGGGGATCTCTGGAAACACCATATATTTT
NA	TRBJ1-6	NA	TRBV30	CAWSRDISPLHF	TGTGCCTGGAGCCGAGACATCTCACCCCTCCACTTT
NA	TRBJ2-7	TRBD1	TRBV4-1	CASSQDLPGQGIFYEQYF	TGCGCCAGCAGCCAAGATTTGCCTGGACAGGGGATTTTCTACGAGCAGTACTTC
NA	TRBJ1-2	NA	TRBV13	CASRLSGAGLGYTF	TGTGCCAGCAGGCTCAGTGGTGCGGGGTTGGGCTACACCTTC
NA	TRBJ1-6	NA	TRBV5-1	CASSPRGGEGKSPLHF	TGCGCCAGCAGCCCTCGAGGGGGGGAGGGGAAATCACCCCTCCACTTT
NA	TRBJ2-5	NA	TRBV29-1	CSEIALGETQYF	TGCAGCGAAATAGCGTTGGGAGAGACCCAGTACTTC
NA	TRBJ2-1	NA	TRBV5-1	CASSRFADSVSYNEQFF	TGCGCCAGCAGCCGTTTTGCAGACAGCGTTTCCTACAATGAGCAGTTCTTC
NA	TRBJ2-1	TRBD2	TRBV6-5	CASIGLAGGRNEQFF	TGTGCCAGCATAGGGCTAGCGGGGGGCCGGAATGAGCAGTTCTTC
NA	TRBJ2-1	NA	TRBV6-1	CASRPAPQRTEQFF	TGTGCCAGCAGACCAGCTCCTCAGCGCACTGAGCAGTTCTTC
NA	TRBJ1-1	NA	TRBV5-1	CASSTSGRVTEAFF	TGCGCCAGCAGCACCTCCGGGCGGGTCACTGAAGCTTTCTTT
NA	TRBJ2-1	NA	TRBV7-2	CASSLAVGIYNEQFF	TGTGCCAGCAGCTTGGCGGTCGGCATATACAATGAGCAGTTCTTC
NA	TRBJ2-3	TRBD2	TRBV10-2	CASRLAGGRADTQYF	TGCGCCAGCAGGCTAGCGGGAGGAAGGGCAGATACGCAGTATTTT